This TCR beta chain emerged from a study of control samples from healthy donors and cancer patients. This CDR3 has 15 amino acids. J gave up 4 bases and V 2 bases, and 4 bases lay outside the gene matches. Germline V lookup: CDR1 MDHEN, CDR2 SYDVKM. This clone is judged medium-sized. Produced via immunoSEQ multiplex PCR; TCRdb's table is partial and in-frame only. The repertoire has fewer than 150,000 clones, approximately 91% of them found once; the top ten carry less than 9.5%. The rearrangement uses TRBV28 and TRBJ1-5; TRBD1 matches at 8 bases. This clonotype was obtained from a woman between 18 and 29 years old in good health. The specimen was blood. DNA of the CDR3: TGTGCCAGCAGTTTAATCCAGGGGGCGAATCAGCCCCAGCATTTT. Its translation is CASSLIQGANQPQHF. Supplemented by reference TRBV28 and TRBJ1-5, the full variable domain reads DVKVTQSSRYLVKRTGEKVFLECVQDMDHENMFWYRQDPGLGLRLIYFSYDVKMKEKGDIPEGYSVSREKKERFSLILESASTNQTSMYLCASSLIQGANQPQHFGDGTRLSIL.